The rows below give T cell receptor beta chains drawn from one sample of a study of T-cell reconstitution after alpha-beta-depleted transplantation in children. Each CDR3 protein is one row after TCRdb ran MiXCR on the PCR reads. In the table there are hundreds of thousands of distinct CDR3 sequences, 8% to 11% of which are singletons. The material sequenced was PBMCs, taken before TCRalphabeta/CD19-depleted stem cell transplant. The source of these receptors is a child aged 2-15 years with inherited bone marrow failure, due to receive a stem cell transplant. Each CDR3 is given with its conserved first and last residue. Each record gives: CDR3 DNA, CDR3 protein, CDR3 length, V gene, D gene, J gene, clone size. A D gene is named only where the DNA matches it firmly. Size tells how often a clone was seen (once, few, many) or the class of an expanded clone, and some rows leave it out.

CDR3 DNA: TGTGCCAGCAGCCATCCCTACAATGAGCAGTTCTTC; CDR3 protein: CASSHPYNEQFF; CDR3 length: 12; V gene: TRBV7-9; D gene: .; J gene: TRBJ2-1; clone size: many
CDR3 DNA: TGCAGTGCTAGAGAAGGGACAGGGCGGACTGAAGCTTTCTTT; CDR3 protein: CSAREGTGRTEAFF; CDR3 length: 14; V gene: TRBV20-1; D gene: TRBD1; J gene: TRBJ1-1; clone size: many
CDR3 DNA: TGTGCCAGCAGCCAAGGGACATTGGGCAATCAGCCCCAGCATTTT; CDR3 protein: CASSQGTLGNQPQHF; CDR3 length: 15; V gene: TRBV3-1; D gene: .; J gene: TRBJ1-5; clone size: few
CDR3 DNA: TGTGCCAGCAGTGAAGAACGGGACATCTCCTACGAGCAGTACTTC; CDR3 protein: CASSEERDISYEQYF; CDR3 length: 15; V gene: TRBV2; D gene: .; J gene: TRBJ2-7; clone size: many
CDR3 DNA: TGCAGCGTTGAAGGGACTAGCGGGAGCACCGGGGAGCTGTTTTTT; CDR3 protein: CSVEGTSGSTGELFF; CDR3 length: 15; V gene: TRBV29-1; D gene: TRBD2; J gene: TRBJ2-2; clone size: many
CDR3 DNA: TGCAGAGGCCCTCCGGGCCCGGACGTTGCGGACTATGGCTACACCTTC; CDR3 protein: CRGPPGPDVADYGYTF; CDR3 length: 16; V gene: TRBV20-1; D gene: .; J gene: TRBJ1-2; clone size: few
CDR3 DNA: TGCAGTGCTAGGAGGGGATATAGCACTGAAGCTTTCTTT; CDR3 protein: CSARRGYSTEAFF; CDR3 length: 13; V gene: TRBV20-1; D gene: .; J gene: TRBJ1-1; clone size: many
CDR3 DNA: TGTGCCAGCAGCCCCTCACTAGCGGGAGGGCCGAGGGAGACCCAGTACTTC; CDR3 protein: CASSPSLAGGPRETQYF; CDR3 length: 17; V gene: TRBV7-8; D gene: TRBD2; J gene: TRBJ2-5; clone size: many
CDR3 DNA: TGTGCCAGCGGAAGCTCACGCGGGGGGGTCTCCTACAATGAGCAGTTCTTC; CDR3 protein: CASGSSRGGVSYNEQFF; CDR3 length: 17; V gene: TRBV7-2; D gene: TRBD2; J gene: TRBJ2-1; clone size: few
CDR3 DNA: TGTGCCAGCAGCTTAAAGGCCCTAGGCGAGCAGTACTTC; CDR3 protein: CASSLKALGEQYF; CDR3 length: 13; V gene: TRBV7-6; D gene: .; J gene: TRBJ2-7; clone size: many
CDR3 DNA: TGTGCCAGCAGTGGGGCTCCCATCCCCTACGAGCAGTACTTC; CDR3 protein: CASSGAPIPYEQYF; CDR3 length: 14; V gene: TRBV5-5; D gene: .; J gene: TRBJ2-7; clone size: many
CDR3 DNA: TGTGCCACCTCATCTCTTTCGGGGAGCTCCTACGAGCAGTACTTC; CDR3 protein: CATSSLSGSSYEQYF; CDR3 length: 15; V gene: TRBV10-3; D gene: .; J gene: TRBJ2-7; clone size: once
CDR3 DNA: TGTGCCAGCCAGCCAGGGGCATTCAGCAATCAGCCCCAGCATTTT; CDR3 protein: CASQPGAFSNQPQHF; CDR3 length: 15; V gene: TRBV19; D gene: .; J gene: TRBJ1-5; clone size: .
CDR3 DNA: TGTGCCAGCATCCGGAGCGTCGGCAAAAACATTCAGTACTTC; CDR3 protein: CASIRSVGKNIQYF; CDR3 length: 14; V gene: TRBV2; D gene: .; J gene: TRBJ2-4; clone size: many
CDR3 DNA: TGCAGTGCAGAACAGGGTTCGGATCAGCCCCAGCATTTT; CDR3 protein: CSAEQGSDQPQHF; CDR3 length: 13; V gene: TRBV20-1; D gene: .; J gene: TRBJ1-5; clone size: .
CDR3 DNA: TGTGCCAGCAGCCCCGGTTGGGTCAATCAGCCCCAGCATTTT; CDR3 protein: CASSPGWVNQPQHF; CDR3 length: 14; V gene: TRBV5-6; D gene: .; J gene: TRBJ1-5; clone size: many
CDR3 DNA: TGTGCCAGCTCACCAGGGACAGGGGCCTCCTACGAGCAGTACTTC; CDR3 protein: CASSPGTGASYEQYF; CDR3 length: 15; V gene: TRBV18; D gene: TRBD1; J gene: TRBJ2-7; clone size: many
CDR3 DNA: TGTGCCAGCAGCTCTGAAGGAAACACCATATATTTT; CDR3 protein: CASSSEGNTIYF; CDR3 length: 12; V gene: TRBV5-6; D gene: .; J gene: TRBJ1-3; clone size: .
CDR3 DNA: TGCAGTGCTAGGGGAGGTATTTTGGACACTGAAGCTTTCTTT; CDR3 protein: CSARGGILDTEAFF; CDR3 length: 14; V gene: TRBV20-1; D gene: .; J gene: TRBJ1-1; clone size: .
CDR3 DNA: TGCAGTGCTGGCTTCAGGGGGCCCACTGAAGCTTTCTTT; CDR3 protein: CSAGFRGPTEAFF; CDR3 length: 13; V gene: TRBV20-1; D gene: TRBD1; J gene: TRBJ1-1; clone size: many
CDR3 DNA: TGTGCCAGTAGTGTCCTAGCGGGAGGCACCGGGGAGCTGTTTTTT; CDR3 protein: CASSVLAGGTGELFF; CDR3 length: 15; V gene: TRBV19; D gene: TRBD2; J gene: TRBJ2-2; clone size: few
CDR3 DNA: TGTGCCAGCAGCCCCGGGACAGGGGGGACCGGGGAGCTGTTTTTT; CDR3 protein: CASSPGTGGTGELFF; CDR3 length: 15; V gene: TRBV27; D gene: TRBD1; J gene: TRBJ2-2; clone size: many
CDR3 DNA: TGTGCCAGCAGGCTAGCGGGTTACGAGCAGTACTTC; CDR3 protein: CASRLAGYEQYF; CDR3 length: 12; V gene: TRBV28; D gene: TRBD2; J gene: TRBJ2-7; clone size: many
CDR3 DNA: TGTGCCAGCAGTTTTCGGGGGGGCCTAAGCTCCTACGAGCAGTACTTC; CDR3 protein: CASSFRGGLSSYEQYF; CDR3 length: 16; V gene: TRBV28; D gene: TRBD2; J gene: TRBJ2-7; clone size: many
CDR3 DNA: TGCGCCAGCAGCCCCTCCTACGGAAACACCATATATTTT; CDR3 protein: CASSPSYGNTIYF; CDR3 length: 13; V gene: TRBV4-3; D gene: .; J gene: TRBJ1-3; clone size: few
CDR3 DNA: TGCAGTGCTAGAGGTAGACAGGGGTTCTACGACCAGTACTTC; CDR3 protein: CSARGRQGFYDQYF; CDR3 length: 14; V gene: TRBV20-1; D gene: TRBD1; J gene: TRBJ2-7; clone size: .
CDR3 DNA: TGCAGCGTTGGGATTCAGGACATTCAATTCTCCGGGGAGCTGTTTTTT; CDR3 protein: CSVGIQDIQFSGELFF; CDR3 length: 16; V gene: TRBV29-1; D gene: .; J gene: TRBJ2-2; clone size: many
CDR3 DNA: TGCAGTGCTATCCTACCTGGCGGGAGCCCCTACGAGCAGTACTTC; CDR3 protein: CSAILPGGSPYEQYF; CDR3 length: 15; V gene: TRBV20-1; D gene: TRBD2; J gene: TRBJ2-7; clone size: many
CDR3 DNA: TGTGCCATCAGTGTTTTTGGCGGCTCACTCGACAATGAGCAGTTCTTC; CDR3 protein: CAISVFGGSLDNEQFF; CDR3 length: 16; V gene: TRBV10-3; D gene: .; J gene: TRBJ2-1; clone size: few
CDR3 DNA: TGCGCCAGCGGGAAGGACGGTATGAACACTGAAGCTTTCTTT; CDR3 protein: CASGKDGMNTEAFF; CDR3 length: 14; V gene: TRBV5-1; D gene: .; J gene: TRBJ1-1; clone size: .
CDR3 DNA: TGTGCCAGCAGTCTCCTATTTGGGCCAGCCAATGAGCAGTTCTTC; CDR3 protein: CASSLLFGPANEQFF; CDR3 length: 15; V gene: TRBV3-1; D gene: .; J gene: TRBJ2-1; clone size: many
CDR3 DNA: TGCGCCAGCAGCCAAGTCCCCCGGGCGACGAACACTGAAGCTTTCTTT; CDR3 protein: CASSQVPRATNTEAFF; CDR3 length: 16; V gene: TRBV4-3; D gene: .; J gene: TRBJ1-1; clone size: many
CDR3 DNA: TGTGCCAGCAGTTACTTGGGGGCGGTCACCGGGGAGCTGTTTTTT; CDR3 protein: CASSYLGAVTGELFF; CDR3 length: 15; V gene: TRBV6-5; D gene: .; J gene: TRBJ2-2; clone size: .
CDR3 DNA: TGCGCCAGCAGCCAAGATGTGGAAGAGACCCAGTACTTC; CDR3 protein: CASSQDVEETQYF; CDR3 length: 13; V gene: TRBV4-1; D gene: .; J gene: TRBJ2-5; clone size: many
CDR3 DNA: TGTGCCAGCAGCTTACTCGGACTAGGGCCCAATGAGCAGTTCTTC; CDR3 protein: CASSLLGLGPNEQFF; CDR3 length: 15; V gene: TRBV5-4; D gene: TRBD2; J gene: TRBJ2-1; clone size: .
CDR3 DNA: TGTGCCATCACTACTAGCGGGAGCTCCTACGAGCAGTACTTC; CDR3 protein: CAITTSGSSYEQYF; CDR3 length: 14; V gene: TRBV28; D gene: TRBD2; J gene: TRBJ2-7; clone size: many
CDR3 DNA: TGTGCCAGCACCGGGGACAGCGCCCAGCAGTTCTTC; CDR3 protein: CASTGDSAQQFF; CDR3 length: 12; V gene: TRBV6-2/TRBV6-3; D gene: TRBD1; J gene: TRBJ2-1; clone size: .